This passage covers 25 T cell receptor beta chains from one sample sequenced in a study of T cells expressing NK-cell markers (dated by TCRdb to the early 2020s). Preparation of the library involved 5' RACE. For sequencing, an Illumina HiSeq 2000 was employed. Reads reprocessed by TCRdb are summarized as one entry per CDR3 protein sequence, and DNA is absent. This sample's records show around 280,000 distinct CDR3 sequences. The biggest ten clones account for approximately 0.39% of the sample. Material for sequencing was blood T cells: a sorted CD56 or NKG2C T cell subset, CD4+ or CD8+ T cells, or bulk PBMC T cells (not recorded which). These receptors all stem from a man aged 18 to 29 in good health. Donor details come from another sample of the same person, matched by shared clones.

The chain's CDR3 is CASRRQLEREQETQYF. The V and J genes are TRBV11-2 and TRBJ2-5; without DNA, the TCRdb call of TRBD2 cannot be checked. Germline V gene lookup returns CDR1 SGHAT and CDR2 FQNNGV. The CDR3 is made up of 16 amino acids.

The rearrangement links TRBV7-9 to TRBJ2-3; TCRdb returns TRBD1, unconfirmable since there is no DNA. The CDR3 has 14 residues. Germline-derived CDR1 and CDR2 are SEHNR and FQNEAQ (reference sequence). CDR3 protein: CASSGQGVTDTQYF.

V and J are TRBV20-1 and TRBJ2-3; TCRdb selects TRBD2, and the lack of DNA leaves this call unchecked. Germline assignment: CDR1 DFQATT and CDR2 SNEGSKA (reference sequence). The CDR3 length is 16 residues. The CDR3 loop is CSAEMSGRASTDTQYF.

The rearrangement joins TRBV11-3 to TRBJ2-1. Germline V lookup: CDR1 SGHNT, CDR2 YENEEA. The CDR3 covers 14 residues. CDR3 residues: CASVGGGPQNEQFF.

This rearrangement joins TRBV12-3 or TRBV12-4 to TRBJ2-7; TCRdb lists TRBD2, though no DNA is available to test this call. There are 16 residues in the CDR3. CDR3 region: CASTLSSGRGTYEQYF.

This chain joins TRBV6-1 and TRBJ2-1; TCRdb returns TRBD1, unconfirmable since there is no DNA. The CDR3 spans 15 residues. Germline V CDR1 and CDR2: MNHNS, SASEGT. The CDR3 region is CASRAMTAGSNEQFF.

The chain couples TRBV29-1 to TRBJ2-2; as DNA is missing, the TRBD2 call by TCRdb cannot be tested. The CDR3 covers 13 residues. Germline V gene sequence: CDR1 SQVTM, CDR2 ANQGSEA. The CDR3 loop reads CSVWTSFVGELFF.

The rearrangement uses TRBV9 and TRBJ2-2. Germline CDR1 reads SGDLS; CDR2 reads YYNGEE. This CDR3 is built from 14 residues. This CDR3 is CASSGIGDTGELFF.

Here the CDR3 reads CSATKTSGELFF. V is TRBV20-1 and J is TRBJ2-2. CDR1 is DFQATT and CDR2 is SNEGSKA in the germline V gene (reference sequence). The CDR3 is made up of 12 amino acids.

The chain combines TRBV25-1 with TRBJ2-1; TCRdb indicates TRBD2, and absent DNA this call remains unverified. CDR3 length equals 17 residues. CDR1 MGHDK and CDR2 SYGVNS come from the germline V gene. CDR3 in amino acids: CASSFPPGGLRRNEQFF.

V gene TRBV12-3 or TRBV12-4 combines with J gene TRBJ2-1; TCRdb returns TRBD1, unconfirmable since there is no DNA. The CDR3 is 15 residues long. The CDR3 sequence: CASSTGTANYNEQFF.

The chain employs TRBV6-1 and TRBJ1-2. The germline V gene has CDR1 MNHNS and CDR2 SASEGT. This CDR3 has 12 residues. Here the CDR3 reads CASRADNYGYTF.

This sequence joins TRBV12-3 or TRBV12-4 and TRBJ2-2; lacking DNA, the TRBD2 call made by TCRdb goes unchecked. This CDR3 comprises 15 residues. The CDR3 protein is CASSYLGGRAGELFF.

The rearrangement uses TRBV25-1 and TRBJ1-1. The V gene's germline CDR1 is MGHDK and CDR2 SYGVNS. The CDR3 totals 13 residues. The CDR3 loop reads CASSDLVNTEAFF.

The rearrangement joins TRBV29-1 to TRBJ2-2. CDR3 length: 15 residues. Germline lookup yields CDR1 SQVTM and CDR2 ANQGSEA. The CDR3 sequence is CSVEARRSGPGELFF.

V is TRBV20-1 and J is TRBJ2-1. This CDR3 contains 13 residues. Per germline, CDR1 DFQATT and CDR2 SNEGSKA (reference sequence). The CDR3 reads CSVVMSSYNEQFF.

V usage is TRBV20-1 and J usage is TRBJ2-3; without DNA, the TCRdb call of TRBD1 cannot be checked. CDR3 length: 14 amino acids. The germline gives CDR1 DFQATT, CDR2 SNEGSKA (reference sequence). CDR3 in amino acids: CSAYAWGASDTQYF.

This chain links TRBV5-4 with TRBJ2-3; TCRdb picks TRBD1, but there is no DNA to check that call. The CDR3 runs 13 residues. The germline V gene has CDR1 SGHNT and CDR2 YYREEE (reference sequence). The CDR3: CASRGQMMDTQYF. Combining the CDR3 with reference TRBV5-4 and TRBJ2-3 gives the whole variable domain ETGVTQSPTHLIKTRGQQVTLRCSSQSGHNTVSWYQQALGQGPQFIFQYYREEENGRGNFPPRFSGLQFPNYSSELNVNALELDDSALYLCASRGQMMDTQYFGPGTRLTVL.

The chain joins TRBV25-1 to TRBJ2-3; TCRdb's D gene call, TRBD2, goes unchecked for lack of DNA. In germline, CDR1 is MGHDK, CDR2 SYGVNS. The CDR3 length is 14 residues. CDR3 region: CATSSGTSTDTQYF. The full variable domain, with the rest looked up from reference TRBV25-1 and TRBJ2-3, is EADIYQTPRYLVIGTGKKITLECSQTMGHDKMYWYQQDPGMELHLIHYSYGVNSTEKGDLSSESTVSRIRTEHFPLTLESARPSHTSQYLCATSSGTSTDTQYFGPGTRLTVL.

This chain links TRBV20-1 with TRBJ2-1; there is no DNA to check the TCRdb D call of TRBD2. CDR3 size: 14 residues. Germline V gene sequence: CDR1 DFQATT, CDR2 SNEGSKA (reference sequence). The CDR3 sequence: CSATAGGVGNEQFF.

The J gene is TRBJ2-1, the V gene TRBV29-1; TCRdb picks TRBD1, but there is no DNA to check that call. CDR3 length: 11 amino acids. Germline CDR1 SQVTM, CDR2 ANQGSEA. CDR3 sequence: CSVSGPEGQFF.

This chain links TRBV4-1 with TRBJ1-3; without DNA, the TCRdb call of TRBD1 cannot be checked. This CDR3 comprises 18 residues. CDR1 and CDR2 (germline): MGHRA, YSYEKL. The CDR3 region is CASSQGLLGQGTGNTIYF.

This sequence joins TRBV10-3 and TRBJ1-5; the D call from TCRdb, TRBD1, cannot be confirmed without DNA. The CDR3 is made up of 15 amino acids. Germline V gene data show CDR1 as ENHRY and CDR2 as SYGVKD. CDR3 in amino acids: CAISESGQGDQPQHF.

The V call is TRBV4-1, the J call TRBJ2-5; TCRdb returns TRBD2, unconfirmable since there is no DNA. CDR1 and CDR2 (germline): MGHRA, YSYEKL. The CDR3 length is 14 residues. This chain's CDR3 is CASSQVAGPETQYF.

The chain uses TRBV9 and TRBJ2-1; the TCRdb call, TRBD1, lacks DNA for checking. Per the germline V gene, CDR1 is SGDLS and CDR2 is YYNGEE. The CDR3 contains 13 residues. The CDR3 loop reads CASSEGAAFEQFF.